Listed here are 5 T cell receptor beta chains from one sample, sequenced in a study of T cell clonotyping in hematopoietic cell transplantation. Measured with immunoSEQ multiplex PCR; TCRdb has only the in-frame clones, and not every one. Of about 15,000 clones in the sample, approximately 93% were seen once. Material: PBMCs, obtained 30 days after allogeneic stem cell transplant. The receptors come from a male patient aged 60 to 75 who had an allogeneic stem cell transplant from an unrelated donor, so the T cells may come from the graft donor. Some clones in this sample may be carry-over from other donors' samples.

J is TRBJ1-2 and V is TRBV19; 8 bases match TRBD1. The length of the CDR3 is 18 residues. With V trimmed by 2 bases and J by 8 bases, 19 bases remained unmatched. The germline gives CDR1 LNHDA, CDR2 SQIVND (reference sequence). The CDR3 here is CASSITAGRGDRPSGYTF. The DNA of the CDR3 is TGTGCCAGTAGTATAACGGCGGGTCGGGGGGACAGGCCCTCCGGCTACACCTTC.

The V and J genes are TRBV29-1 and TRBJ1-1; no clear D. The length of the CDR3 is 13 residues. Trimming cost V 5 bases and J 6 bases, with 16 bases left between them. Germline V gene lookup returns CDR1 SQVTM and CDR2 ANQGSEA. This CDR3 is CSVYVGVLAEAFF. CDR3 in DNA: TGCAGCGTTTACGTCGGCGTTTTAGCTGAAGCTTTCTTT.

The rearrangement links TRBV4-3 to TRBJ1-2; D uncertain. The CDR3 loop spans 13 amino acids. Germline V gene data show CDR1 as LGHNA and CDR2 as YSLEER. The ends were cut back, 1 base at V and 5 bases at J, with 8 bases in the middle. The CDR3, as DNA: TGCGCCAGCAGCCAAGCTCCCTTTTATGGCTACACCTTC. Protein sequence: CASSQAPFYGYTF.

The chain links TRBV13 to TRBJ2-7, with TRBD1 identical over 8 bases. Germline V gene data show CDR1 as PRHDT and CDR2 as FYEKMQ (reference sequence). The CDR3 totals 14 residues. After removal of 5 bases from V and 2 bases from J, the junction contained 5 bases not matched to a gene. The CDR3 nucleotides are TGTGCCAGCAGCCCCGAGACAGGGGCCTACGAGCAGTACTTC. As protein: CASSPETGAYEQYF.

This chain links TRBV19 with TRBJ1-1; D uncertain. Trimming removed 7 bases at V and 1 base at J, with 16 bases between. CDR1 LNHDA and CDR2 SQIVND come from the germline V gene (reference sequence). This CDR3 is built from 15 residues. The CDR3 region has the DNA TGTGCCAGTACCCTCGGAACGGACCCGAACACTGAAGCTTTCTTT. This gives the protein CASTLGTDPNTEAFF.